The 4 T cell receptor beta chains below all came from one sample that was sequenced in a study of CD8 T cells in Susac syndrome. Random hexamers were used to reverse transcribe the RNA input (about 0.5 to 1 ug). TCRdb processed the immunoSEQ multiplex PCR reads anew with MiXCR; each CDR3 protein has one entry. The table includes around 180,000 distinct CDR3 sequences, approximately 95% detected once. The sequenced sample was CD4+ T cells from PBMCs. The source is a human donor with multiple sclerosis.

The V and J genes are TRBV5-1 and TRBJ1-2; no reliable D call. This CDR3 is 12 amino acids long. V lost 0 bases to trimming and J lost 7 bases, with 7 bases between them. CDR1 is SGHRS, CDR2 YFSETQ, per germline. CDR3 sequence reads: CASSLGQSGYTF. CDR3 coding DNA: TGCGCCAGCAGCTTGGGCCAGAGTGGCTACACCTTC. The variable domain in full, completed from reference TRBV5-1 and TRBJ1-2, reads KAGVTQTPRYLIKTRGQQVTLSCSPISGHRSVSWYQQTPGQGLQFLFEYFSETQRNKGNFPGRFSGRQFSNSRSEMNVSTLELGDSALYLCASSLGQSGYTFGSGTRLTVV.

The gene calls are TRBV5-1 and TRBJ2-5; D perhaps matches TRBD1 (6 bases). Germline CDR1 SGHRS, CDR2 YFSETQ. This CDR3 region has 15 residues. V lost 6 bases and J lost 3, with 18 bases in between. Here the CDR3 reads CASTPGTHPEETQYF. The CDR3 DNA follows: TGCGCCAGCACCCCCGGGACACACCCCGAAGAGACCCAGTACTTC.

The rearrangement uses TRBV4-1 and TRBJ2-5; D is uncertain. V lost 1 base to trimming and J lost 0 bases, with 18 bases between them. CDR1 is MGHRA, CDR2 YSYEKL, per germline. The CDR3 is made up of 18 amino acids. DNA of the CDR3: TGCGCCAGCAGCCAAGGATTGCCCAGCACGAGGTACCAAGAGACCCAGTACTTC. It codes for CASSQGLPSTRYQETQYF.

This clonotype was counted once. This chain joins TRBV30 and TRBJ1-4, with D uncertain. CDR3 size: 12 residues. Trimming stripped 1 base from V and 10 bases from J, with 10 bases between. In germline, CDR1 is GTSNPN, CDR2 SVGIG (reference sequence). CDR3 DNA: TGTGCCTGGAGTGGGGGAAAGGGAAAACTGTTTTTT. This gives the protein CAWSGGKGKLFF.